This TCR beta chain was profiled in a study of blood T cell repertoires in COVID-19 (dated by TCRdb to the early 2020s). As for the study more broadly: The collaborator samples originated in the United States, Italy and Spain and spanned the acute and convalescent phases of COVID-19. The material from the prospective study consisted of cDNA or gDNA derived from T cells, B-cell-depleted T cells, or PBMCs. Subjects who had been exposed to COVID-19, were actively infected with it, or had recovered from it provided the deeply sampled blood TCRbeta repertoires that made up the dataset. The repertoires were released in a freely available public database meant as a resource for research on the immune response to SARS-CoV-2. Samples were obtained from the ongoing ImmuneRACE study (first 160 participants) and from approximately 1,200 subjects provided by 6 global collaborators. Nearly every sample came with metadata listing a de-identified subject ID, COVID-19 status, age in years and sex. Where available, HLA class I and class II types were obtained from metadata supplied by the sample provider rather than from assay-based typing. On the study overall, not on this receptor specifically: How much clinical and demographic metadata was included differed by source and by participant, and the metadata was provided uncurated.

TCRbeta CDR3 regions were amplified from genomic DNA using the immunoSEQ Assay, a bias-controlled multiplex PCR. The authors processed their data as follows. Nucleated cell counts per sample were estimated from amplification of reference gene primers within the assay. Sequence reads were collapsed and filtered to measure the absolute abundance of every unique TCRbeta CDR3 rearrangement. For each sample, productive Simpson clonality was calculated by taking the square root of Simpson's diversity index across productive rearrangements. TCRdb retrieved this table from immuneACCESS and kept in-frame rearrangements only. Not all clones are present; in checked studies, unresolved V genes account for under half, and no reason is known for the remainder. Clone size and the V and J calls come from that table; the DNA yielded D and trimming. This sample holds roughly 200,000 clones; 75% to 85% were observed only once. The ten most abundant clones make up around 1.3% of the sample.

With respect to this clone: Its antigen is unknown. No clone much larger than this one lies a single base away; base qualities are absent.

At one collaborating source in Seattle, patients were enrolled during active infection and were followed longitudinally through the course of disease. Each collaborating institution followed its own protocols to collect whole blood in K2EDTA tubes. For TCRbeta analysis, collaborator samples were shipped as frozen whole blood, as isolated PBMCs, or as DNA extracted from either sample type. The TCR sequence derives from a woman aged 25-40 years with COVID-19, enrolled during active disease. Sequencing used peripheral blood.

Here is the DNA: TGTGCCAGCAGCTTACTGACTAGCGGGAGTCCCACAGATACGCAGTATTTT. Its protein is CASSLLTSGSPTDTQYF. The receptor chain draws on TRBV7-2 and TRBJ2-3; 12 junctional bases match TRBD2. Germline trimming: 2 bases from V, 2 bases from J; junction bases outside gene matches: 5. The CDR3 spans 17 residues, from the cysteine through the phenylalanine. Only CDR3 DNA remains: 51 bases, in frame from the first base. Based on the germline V gene, the CDR1 and CDR2 sequences are SGHTA and FQGNSA.